This T cell receptor (beta chain) stems from a study of T cell changes during pregnancy in multiple sclerosis. The method was immunoSEQ multiplex PCR; TCRdb's version includes in-frame clones alone and lacks a portion of them. The data contain 30,000 or so clones, approximately 92% of them singletons. Trimming took 7 bases from V and 2 from J, leaving 20 bases between them. Per germline, CDR1 SGHAT and CDR2 FQNNGV. This CDR3 has 16 residues. This clone was recorded once. This specimen consisted of CD4+ T cells from peripheral blood mononuclear cells, obtained in the second trimester of pregnancy. The J gene is TRBJ1-1, the V gene TRBV11-2; perhaps TRBD1 as D (6 bases). The origin of this receptor is a female donor with multiple sclerosis, enrolled in a pregnancy study. The CDR3 DNA reads as TGTGCCAGCACCTGGGGTGGGGGACAAGTTAACACTGAAGCTTTCTTT. This encodes CASTWGGGQVNTEAFF.